These 8 T cell receptor beta chains originate from one sample sequenced in a study of Ad26.COV2.S vaccination and SARS-CoV-2 variants (dated by TCRdb to about 2021). What this sample's treatment or condition label stands for: 19 received Ad26.COV2.S at low or high dose, single or two shots; 5 received placebo; per-sample allocation not given. Repertoires of vaccine and placebo recipients were sequenced from samples taken on day 63 after the first injection. Receptors were amplified or captured by the immunoSEQ multiplex PCR assay. TCRdb carries this immuneACCESS record with in-frame sequences only. Its versions omit some clonotypes, under half of them owing to an unresolved V gene in the studies checked, with the rest unexplained. For this sample there are about 350,000 clones; about 85% appear just once. The top ten clones comprise around 3.3% of the sample. The sequences come from peripheral blood, collected in a trial of Ad26.COV2.S vaccine versus placebo. The receptors were gathered from a person aged 18 to 59 who received the Ad26.COV2.S COVID-19 vaccine or a placebo.

The chain has TRBV7-8 and TRBJ1-5, with unresolved D. Trimming cost V 5 bases and J 0 bases, with 8 bases left between them. The CDR3 consists of 14 residues. Germline assignment: CDR1 SGHVS and CDR2 FQNEAQ. The CDR3 nucleotides are TGTGCCAGCAGCCCAGACCATAGCAATCAGCCCCAGCATTTT. Its protein is CASSPDHSNQPQHF.

The CDR3 here is CSAVTYEQYF. As DNA, the CDR3 is TGCAGTGCCGTCACCTACGAGCAGTACTTC. The gene calls are TRBV20-1 and TRBJ2-7; no clear D. Trimming took off 6 bases at V and 2 bases at J, with 5 bases between the two ends. Germline V gene lookup returns CDR1 DFQATT and CDR2 SNEGSKA (reference sequence). This CDR3 spans 10 amino acids.

This clone was recorded once. This chain connects TRBV6-2 or TRBV6-3 to TRBJ2-7; 11 bases are shared with TRBD2. This CDR3 comprises 16 residues. Germline V gene data show CDR1 as MNHEY and CDR2 as SVGEGT. V shed 2 bases and J 4 bases; nucleotides not matched to a gene: 7. CDR3 nucleotide sequence: TGTGCCAGCAGTTACCACACTAGCGGGGGATCGTACGAGCAGTACTTC. Its protein product is CASSYHTSGGSYEQYF.

V usage is TRBV7-2 and J usage is TRBJ1-1, with D unresolved. This CDR3 has 14 amino acids. Looked up from germline, CDR1 is SGHTA and CDR2 is FQGNSA. Trimming left V 3 bases short and J 1 base short, with 9 bases between. CDR3 sequence: CASSFHGSNTEAFF. DNA of the CDR3: TGTGCCAGCAGCTTTCATGGGTCGAACACTGAAGCTTTCTTT.

This chain uses TRBV19 with TRBJ1-1; D is perhaps TRBD1 (5 bases). The CDR3 loop spans 11 amino acids. The V gene lost 3 bases and the J gene lost 10 bases, with 9 bases spanning the gap. Germline assignment: CDR1 LNHDA and CDR2 SQIVND (reference sequence). The CDR3 protein is CASSMGGVAFF. The DNA of the CDR3 is TGTGCCAGTAGTATGGGGGGGGTAGCTTTCTTT.

This clone showed up just once. CDR3 in amino acids: CASSQVTNSYEQYF. DNA of the CDR3: TGTGCCAGCAGCCAAGTAACAAATTCCTACGAGCAGTACTTC. The chain couples TRBV14 to TRBJ2-7; D remains unclear. Germline assignment: CDR1 SGHDN and CDR2 FVKESK. Trimming took 1 base from V and 1 from J, leaving 8 bases between them. The CDR3 spans 14 residues.

This clone was seen only once. Here the CDR3 DNA reads TGTGCCATCAGGAGCGGGAGTTCTACCGGGGAGCTGTTTTTT. Amino acid sequence: CAIRSGSSTGELFF. The chain employs TRBV10-3 and TRBJ2-2; TRBD2 matches 8 bases. With V trimmed by 6 bases and J by 5 bases, 5 bases remained unmatched. Germline CDR1 and CDR2: ENHRY and SYGVKD. The CDR3 is 14 residues long.

V gene TRBV18 combines with J gene TRBJ2-7; TRBD2 matches 12 bases. V shed 2 bases and J 5 bases; nucleotides not matched to a gene: 4. The CDR3 spans 15 residues. The germline gives CDR1 KGHSH, CDR2 LQKENI. CDR3 loop: CASSPKTSGGNEQYF. The CDR3 bases are TGTGCCAGCTCACCAAAGACTAGCGGGGGAAACGAGCAGTACTTC.